What follows are 23 T cell receptor beta chains derived from one specimen sequenced in a study of shared clonotypes between healthy human individuals. Data came from immunoSEQ multiplex PCR; TCRdb stores just in-frame clones and leaves some out. The table has roughly 320,000 clones, around 86% seen once; the top ten hold about 16%. The sample taken for sequencing was memory CD8+ T cells sorted from blood. Stated subset: CD45RO+ cells pooled with CCR7-negative TemRA cells. These receptors were collected from a man younger than 30 in good health.

The chain combines TRBV4-1 with TRBJ2-7; D may be TRBD2 (5 bases). The V gene lost 4 bases and the J gene lost 0 bases, with 10 bases spanning the gap. This CDR3 is built from 14 residues. Germline-derived CDR1 and CDR2 are MGHRA and YSYEKL. CDR3 nucleotides: TGCGCCAGCAGCCTAGCGACCAGCTCCTACGAGCAGTACTTC. This codes for CASSLATSSYEQYF.

The chain has TRBV2 and TRBJ2-7, with D perhaps matching TRBD1 (5 bases). This CDR3 contains 10 residues. The germline CDR1 and CDR2 sequences are SNHLY and FYNNEI. The V and J ends lost 5 bases and 7 bases respectively, with 6 bases between them. DNA for the CDR3: TGTGCCAGCAGTAGGGGAGAGCAGTACTTC. Encoded protein: CASSRGEQYF.

With regard to this clone: Other nucleotide sequences from this sample produce the same CDR3. The rearrangement uses TRBV30 and TRBJ1-1; no reliable D call. CDR1 is GTSNPN and CDR2 is SVGIG in the germline V gene (reference sequence). The CDR3 sequence is 13 residues long. V was clipped by 0 bases and J by 1 base, with 6 bases between them. The CDR3 nucleotides read TGTGCCTGGAGTGTTATGGGGAACACTGAAGCTTTCTTT. Translating it yields CAWSVMGNTEAFF.

The chain couples TRBV9 to TRBJ1-2; 8 bases map to TRBD1. The germline gives CDR1 SGDLS, CDR2 YYNGEE. J was trimmed by 4 bases and V by 6 bases; bases with no gene match: 8. The CDR3 has 14 amino acids. CDR3 loop: CASTGDRQVYGYTF. CDR3 sequence (DNA): TGTGCCAGCACCGGGGACAGGCAAGTCTATGGCTACACCTTC.

This clone has just one count. The rearrangement links TRBV7-9 to TRBJ1-2, with 10 bases that match TRBD1. The CDR3 extends over 14 amino acids. The germline CDR1 and CDR2 sequences are SEHNR and FQNEAQ (reference sequence). J gave up 6 bases and V 5 bases, and 6 bases lay outside the gene matches. Written as DNA, the CDR3 is TGTGCCAGCAGCCCAGGACAGGGGGACGATGGCTACACCTTC. It specifies CASSPGQGDDGYTF.

This rearrangement joins TRBV7-2 to TRBJ2-1; TRBD2 matches at 7 bases. The CDR3 covers 18 residues. CDR1 and CDR2 from the germline V gene are SGHTA and FQGNSA. Germline trimming cut 5 bases from V and 0 bases from J; bases unmatched to any gene: 13. Here the CDR3 DNA reads TGTGCCAGCAGCGAAGGGTCTAGCGGCCTGAGCTCCTACAATGAGCAGTTCTTC. Protein product: CASSEGSSGLSSYNEQFF. Drawing the rest from reference TRBV7-2 and TRBJ2-1, the complete variable domain is GAGVSQSPSNKVTEKGKDVELRCDPISGHTALYWYRQSLGQGLEFLIYFQGNSAPDKSGLPSDRFSAERTGGSVSTLTIQRTQQEDSAVYLCASSEGSSGLSSYNEQFFGPGTRLTVL.

The chain has TRBV5-1 and TRBJ2-7; maybe TRBD1 (5 bases). This CDR3 spans 13 amino acids. Trimming cost V 4 bases and J 4 bases, with 12 bases left between them. The germline gives CDR1 SGHRS, CDR2 YFSETQ. In nucleotides, the CDR3 is TGCGCCAGCAGCCGGACATACGGTTACGAGCAGTACTTC. Protein sequence: CASSRTYGYEQYF.

To note about this clone: Different DNA sequences within this sample yield the same CDR3. The gene calls are TRBV5-6 and TRBJ2-2; no clear D. The V gene lost 2 bases and the J gene lost 5 bases, with 4 bases spanning the gap. The CDR3 runs 12 residues. Germline V CDR1 and CDR2: SGHDT, YYEEEE. The CDR3 loop reads CASSLPTGELFF. The CDR3, as DNA: TGTGCCAGCAGCTTACCTACCGGGGAGCTGTTTTTT.

This clone was detected many times. Other DNA sequences within the sample encode an identical CDR3. The chain links TRBV27 to TRBJ2-7, with D uncertain. Germline-derived CDR1 and CDR2 are MNHEY and SMNVEV (reference sequence). There are 13 residues in the CDR3. With 3 bases removed from V and 2 bases from J, the gap between germline ends came to 8 bases. CDR3 DNA: TGTGCCAGCAGTTTGACCGGACCCTACGAGCAGTACTTC. Its translation: CASSLTGPYEQYF.

The V and J genes are TRBV29-1 and TRBJ1-4; tentatively, D is TRBD1 (5 bases). V was clipped by 3 bases and J by 1 base, with 12 bases between them. This CDR3 is built from 15 residues. Germline assignment: CDR1 SQVTM and CDR2 ANQGSEA. The CDR3 loop is CSVEGPGLTNEKLFF. The CDR3, as DNA: TGCAGCGTTGAGGGTCCGGGACTAACTAATGAAAAACTGTTTTTT.

This chain links TRBV7-9 with TRBJ1-1; D ambiguous. This CDR3 is 15 amino acids long. Germline V gives CDR1 SEHNR, CDR2 FQNEAQ (reference sequence). The V end lost 5 bases, the J end lost 6 bases, and 19 bases lay between the germline ends. CDR3 coding DNA: TGTGCCAGCAGCCCAGGAAGAGGCTTAGTCCCTGAAGCTTTCTTT. Translated, it gives CASSPGRGLVPEAFF.

The chain uses TRBV27 and TRBJ1-3; 7 bases are a match to TRBD1. Looked up from germline, CDR1 is MNHEY and CDR2 is SMNVEV (reference sequence). The CDR3 runs to 15 residues. V shed 4 bases and J 0 bases; nucleotides not matched to a gene: 3. The CDR3 sequence is CASSSAGGSGNTIYF. In nucleotides, the CDR3 is TGTGCCAGCAGTTCCGCAGGGGGCTCTGGAAACACCATATATTTT.

V gene TRBV2 combines with J gene TRBJ2-2; 7 positions match TRBD1. The germline V gene has CDR1 SNHLY and CDR2 FYNNEI. V shed 8 bases and J 2 bases; nucleotides not matched to a gene: 2. The CDR3 covers 13 residues. The CDR3 protein is CASGQVNTGELFF. CDR3 bases: TGTGCCAGCGGACAGGTTAACACCGGGGAGCTGTTTTTT. Combining the CDR3 with reference TRBV2 and TRBJ2-2 gives the whole variable domain EPEVTQTPSHQVTQMGQEVILRCVPISNHLYFYWYRQILGQKVEFLVSFYNNEISEKSEIFDDQFSVERPDGSNFTLKIRSTKLEDSAMYFCASGQVNTGELFFGEGSRLTVL.

This clone was seen more than once but under ten times. The rearrangement uses TRBV5-1 and TRBJ2-7, with 9 bases matching TRBD1. The junction had 11 bases not matched to a gene; V was cut back by 4 bases and J by 6 bases. This CDR3 is 15 amino acids long. Per the germline V gene, CDR1 is SGHRS and CDR2 is YFSETQ. CDR3 loop: CASSGPTGGKSEQYF. In nucleotides, the CDR3 is TGCGCCAGCAGCGGACCGACAGGGGGAAAGAGCGAGCAGTACTTC.

The J gene is TRBJ1-5, the V gene TRBV4-2; TRBD1 is a possible D gene (5 bases). The V end lost 1 base, the J end lost 7 bases, and 11 bases lay between the germline ends. The germline gives CDR1 LGHNA, CDR2 YNFKEQ. This CDR3 is 14 amino acids long. The CDR3 DNA reads TGTGCCAGCAGCCAAGGGGGGGAAAGGCAGCCCCAGCATTTT. This translates into CASSQGGERQPQHF.

This clone was detected only a few times. The CDR3 loop reads CASSEGQETQYF. Written as DNA, the CDR3 is TGTGCCAGCAGTGAAGGACAAGAGACCCAGTACTTC. The chain couples TRBV2 to TRBJ2-5; no clear D gene. V was trimmed by 1 base and J by 2 bases, leaving 2 bases between them. CDR1 SNHLY and CDR2 FYNNEI come from the germline V gene. The CDR3 length is 12 residues.

The J gene is TRBJ2-1, the V gene TRBV5-8, with a weak D call TRBD2 (5 bases). This CDR3 contains 15 residues. Trimming removed 4 bases from V and 7 bases from J, with 18 bases in between. Germline V gene data show CDR1 as SGHTS and CDR2 as YDEGEE. The CDR3 DNA reads as TGTGCCAGCAGCCCTGGACTGCCTTCGGTGAATGAGCAGTTCTTC. This gives the protein CASSPGLPSVNEQFF.

The rearrangement uses TRBV27 and TRBJ1-5; TRBD1 is a possible D gene (5 bases). In germline, CDR1 is MNHEY, CDR2 SMNVEV (reference sequence). The CDR3 has 16 amino acids. V was pared by 2 bases and J by 0 bases, with 11 bases between. CDR3 region: CASSLGGAYSNQPQHF. The DNA of the CDR3 is TGTGCCAGCAGTTTAGGAGGGGCATATAGCAATCAGCCCCAGCATTTT.

The table lists this clone with a count of one. This chain joins TRBV5-6 and TRBJ1-2; D is unresolved. CDR1 and CDR2 from the germline V gene are SGHDT and YYEEEE. V lost 4 bases and J lost 4, with 11 bases in between. This CDR3 is built from 13 residues. CDR3 bases: TGTGCCAGCAGCGTAGACGATTCCTATGGCTACACCTTC. It translates to CASSVDDSYGYTF.

The V call is TRBV27, the J call TRBJ2-7; D is perhaps TRBD1 (6 bases). Trimming cost V 3 bases and J 6 bases, with 12 bases left between them. CDR3 length: 13 amino acids. Germline V gene data show CDR1 as MNHEY and CDR2 as SMNVEV (reference sequence). The CDR3 here is CASSLGRGSEQYF. DNA for the CDR3: TGTGCCAGCAGTTTGGGCAGGGGATCCGAGCAGTACTTC.

The chain joins TRBV4-1 to TRBJ2-1, with a weak D call TRBD1 (6 bases). The germline V gene has CDR1 MGHRA and CDR2 YSYEKL. Trimming removed 4 bases at V and 5 bases at J, with 12 bases between. The CDR3 is 14 residues long. The CDR3 region is CASSLRTDNNEQFF. In DNA form, the CDR3 reads TGCGCCAGCAGCCTACGGACAGACAACAATGAGCAGTTCTTC.

This chain links TRBV2 with TRBJ2-7; 10 bases align to TRBD2. J was trimmed by 2 bases and V by 6 bases; bases with no gene match: 10. CDR3 length: 16 residues. The germline V gene has CDR1 SNHLY and CDR2 FYNNEI. CDR3 in DNA: TGTGCCAGCAGGTCTTCTCCTAGCGGGGGCACCTACGAGCAGTACTTC. Amino acids: CASRSSPSGGTYEQYF.

V usage is TRBV28 and J usage is TRBJ2-2; 7 bases fit TRBD1. Germline V gene data show CDR1 as MDHEN and CDR2 as SYDVKM. Germline trimming cut 4 bases from V and 2 bases from J; bases unmatched to any gene: 1. The CDR3 is 14 amino acids. The CDR3 region has the DNA TGTGCCAGCAGTTGGGACAGAAACACCGGGGAGCTGTTTTTT. It codes for CASSWDRNTGELFF.